This T cell receptor (beta chain) came from a study of T cells in Graves' hyperthyroidism and ophthalmopathy. Diagnosis rested on symptoms, serum thyroxine and TRAb, thyroid ultrasound, and orbital computed tomography. About this clonotype: A read error is possible here, since a much larger clone lies one base away.

Trimming stripped 6 bases from V and 6 bases from J, with 15 bases between. Germline loops: CDR1 SNHLY, CDR2 FYNNEI. The CDR3 runs to 15 residues. TCR beta CDR3 sequences were amplified from RNA transcripts. An initial round of RT-PCR targeting the TCR CDR3 relied on the HTBI primer set. TCRdb re-analysed the multiplex PCR reads in MiXCR, keeping a single row per CDR3 protein. In the table there are roughly 580,000 distinct CDR3 sequences, about 45% of which are singletons. The sequence came from a woman aged 18-29 years with Graves' hyperthyroidism. This chain links TRBV2 with TRBJ1-6; tentative D call: TRBD1 (5 bases). Sequencing was performed on peripheral blood or thyroid tissue (not recorded which). CDR3 sequence: CASSERDSGNSPLHF. CDR3 nucleotide sequence: TGTGCCAGCAGCGAACGGGACTCCGGTAATTCACCCCTCCACTTT.